One T cell receptor (beta chain) is described in this entry. Its antigen is undetermined. In the original workflow: A classifier of distant metastasis in papillary thyroid cancer was built from CDR3 differences (across clinicopathological groups). TCRdb re-processed the PCR reads through MiXCR. These V and J calls originate from TCRdb's pipeline instead of the authors' own analysis. Of 3,000 to 4,000 clones listed, 36% are singletons. Each patient went into thyroid surgery without having received any treatment. The data stem from a study of metastatic and nonmetastatic thyroid tumors. Overall study: From malignant and benign thyroid patients, repertoires in blood and in tumor or nodule tissue were compared.

Whole-study findings and limits: TCR beta diversity was reportedly significantly higher in malignant thyroid tumors than benign nodules, in blood and tumor.

Germline loops: CDR1 LGHDT, CDR2 YNNKEL (reference sequence). Between the trimmed V and J ends, which lost 0 bases and 8 bases, there was a span of 13 bases. This CDR3 is built from 14 residues. The sequence was collected from a female donor with papillary thyroid cancer or a benign thyroid nodule (not recorded which). Some clones in this sample may be carry-over from other donors' samples. This chain connects TRBV3-1 to TRBJ1-2, with D perhaps matching TRBD1 (5 bases). Input material: tumor tissue. This chain's CDR3 is CASSQDREGRGYTF. The CDR3 bases are TGTGCCAGCAGCCAAGACAGGGAGGGAAGGGGCTACACCTTC.